The 29 T cell receptor beta chains in this list originate from one sample, sequenced in a study of T-cell reconstitution after alpha-beta-depleted transplantation in children. Library preparation (for TCRbeta) was performed with unique molecular identifiers. Each CDR3 protein is one row after TCRdb ran MiXCR on the PCR reads. Found here are about 90,000 distinct CDR3 sequences, about 14% of them singletons; the top ten hold roughly a fifth. Sequenced material: PBMCs, mostly from graft donor cells, taken 180 days after TCRalphabeta/CD19-depleted stem cell transplant. The receptors stem from a male patient aged 2 to 10 who had a stem cell transplant for acute lymphoblastic leukemia, so the T cells may come from the graft donor.

This clonotype was seen a few times. V is TRBV20-1 and J is TRBJ1-5; no reliable D call. The V end lost 4 bases, the J end lost 0 bases, and 10 bases lay between the germline ends. Germline V gene lookup returns CDR1 DFQATT and CDR2 SNEGSKA (reference sequence). This CDR3 contains 14 residues. The CDR3 coding sequence is TGCAGTGCTAAGACGGGGAGTAGCAATCAGCCCCAGCATTTT. This sequence encodes CSAKTGSSNQPQHF.

This clonotype came up many times. V gene TRBV5-6 combines with J gene TRBJ2-1, with D hard to call. The CDR3 loop spans 16 amino acids. V was cut by 3 bases and J by 0 bases, with 13 bases left in between. CDR1 and CDR2 (germline): SGHDT, YYEEEE. The CDR3 loop is CASSSRGVSSYNEQFF. CDR3 in DNA: TGTGCCAGCAGCTCCCGCGGCGTAAGCTCCTACAATGAGCAGTTCTTC.

In this sample, this clonotype turned up many times. J is TRBJ2-7 and V is TRBV20-1; 16 bases align to TRBD2. This CDR3 comprises 13 residues. Trimming cost V 6 bases and J 6 bases; bases outside gene matches: 2. The V gene's germline CDR1 is DFQATT and CDR2 SNEGSKA (reference sequence). For the CDR3, the DNA is TGCAGTGCCGGGACTAGCGGGGGGGTCGAGCAGTACTTC. Amino acids: CSAGTSGGVEQYF.

V gene TRBV6-5 combines with J gene TRBJ1-1, with a weak D call TRBD1 (6 bases). The germline V and J ends were trimmed by 3 bases and 3 bases, with 14 bases remaining between them. Germline lookup yields CDR1 MNHEY and CDR2 SVGAGI. The CDR3 is made up of 15 amino acids. CDR3 DNA: TGTGCCAGCAGTTATTTACAGGGTGGGGACACTGAAGCTTTCTTT. Translated, it gives CASSYLQGGDTEAFF.

This clonotype was counted at least ten times. This chain uses TRBV5-4 with TRBJ2-1; 7 positions agree with TRBD2. There are 19 residues in the CDR3. The germline CDR1 and CDR2 sequences are SGHNT and YYREEE (reference sequence). The V and J ends lost 0 bases and 0 bases, in that order; junction bases with no gene match: 12. CDR3 DNA sequence: TGTGCCAGCAGCTTGGTGGCTAGCGGTCCGTTCAGCTCCTACAATGAGCAGTTCTTC. Amino acids: CASSLVASGPFSSYNEQFF.

This chain connects TRBV29-1 to TRBJ2-1; 8 bases agree with TRBD1. V lost 5 bases and J lost 5; bases outside the gene matches: 5. Germline V gene lookup returns CDR1 SQVTM and CDR2 ANQGSEA. CDR3 length: 13 amino acids. CDR3 region: CSVHLGQDNEQFF. The CDR3 nucleotides are TGCAGCGTTCACCTGGGACAGGACAATGAGCAGTTCTTC.

This clonotype was seen a handful of times. DNA for the CDR3: TGTGCCAGCAGCTTACCAGTTAACACTGAAGCTTTCTTT. It encodes CASSLPVNTEAFF. V and J are TRBV7-2 and TRBJ1-1; D remains unclear. Per germline, CDR1 SGHTA and CDR2 FQGNSA. The CDR3 covers 13 residues. Trimming pared 2 bases from V and 2 bases from J, leaving 6 bases between.

The chain couples TRBV7-2 to TRBJ1-1; D is unclear. The germline CDR1 and CDR2 sequences are SGHTA and FQGNSA. V was pared by 2 bases and J by 0 bases, with 10 bases between. The CDR3 has 15 residues. The DNA for the CDR3 is TGTGCCAGCAGCTTATTGGGCGGGATGAACACTGAAGCTTTCTTT. As protein: CASSLLGGMNTEAFF.

The chain couples TRBV6-6 to TRBJ2-7; D remains ambiguous. V lost 2 bases and J 5 bases, leaving 10 bases between the germline ends. The CDR3 runs 13 residues. Germline V CDR1 and CDR2: MNHNY, SVGAGI (reference sequence). CDR3 sequence (DNA): TGTGCCAGCAGTTACGATAGGTCGGACGAGCAGTACTTC. Encoded protein: CASSYDRSDEQYF.

The chain recombines TRBV11-2 with TRBJ1-1; D gene unclear. Trimming left V 5 bases short and J 8 bases short, with 12 bases between. This CDR3 has 12 residues. Per germline, CDR1 SGHAT and CDR2 FQNNGV. CDR3 DNA: TGTGCCAGCAGCCTCTTGTGGGGAGAAGCTTTCTTT. Translated, it gives CASSLLWGEAFF.

This clonotype was recorded at least ten times. The CDR3 DNA is TGTGCCACCAGTGATCCGGGACTAGCGGGAGATACGCAGTATTTT. Protein: CATSDPGLAGDTQYF. This chain joins TRBV24-1 and TRBJ2-3; 12 bases agree with TRBD2. The length of the CDR3 is 15 residues. Germline values: CDR1 KGHDR, CDR2 SFDVKD. V dropped 3 bases and J dropped 5; count of bases not matched to a gene: 2.

In its sample, this clonotype was seen a few times. The gene calls are TRBV20-1 and TRBJ2-7; unclear D gene. Trimming shortened V by 2 bases and J by 7 bases, and 24 bases separated the two germline ends. This CDR3 comprises 16 residues. CDR1 and CDR2 (germline): DFQATT, SNEGSKA (reference sequence). The CDR3 here is CSARRVSGPTNLEQYF. DNA of the CDR3: TGCAGTGCTAGAAGGGTATCGGGCCCCACCAATTTGGAGCAGTACTTC.

A note on this clonotype: Mismatch with germline at one junction end may stem from a read error. The chain combines TRBV7-8 with TRBJ1-1; D unresolved. The CDR3 has 12 amino acids. Germline V gives CDR1 SGHVS, CDR2 FQNEAQ. The CDR3 nucleotides read TGTGCCAGCAGCATAGCCCAGGAGCAAGCTTTCTTT. Encoded protein: CASSIAQEQAFF.

This clonotype was detected only a few times. The chain uses TRBV15 and TRBJ1-1; D remains unclear. Germline V gene lookup returns CDR1 LNHNV and CDR2 YYDKDF (reference sequence). Trimming took 0 bases from V and 2 from J, leaving 10 bases between them. The CDR3 is made up of 15 amino acids. Here the CDR3 DNA reads TGTGCCACCAGCAGAGATCGGAGCCATAACACTGAAGCTTTCTTT. This translates into CATSRDRSHNTEAFF.

This clonotype was seen only once. The chain carries TRBV6-2 or TRBV6-3 and TRBJ2-4; D gene unclear. CDR3 length: 16 amino acids. The V end lost 7 bases, the J end lost 7 bases, and 23 bases lay between the germline ends. Per germline, CDR1 MNHEY and CDR2 SVGEGT. The CDR3 sequence: CASTNGQFAPVNIQYF. CDR3 sequence (DNA): TGTGCCAGCACTAACGGGCAATTCGCCCCCGTGAACATTCAGTACTTC.

This clonotype was counted between two and nine times. The V call is TRBV5-1, the J call TRBJ2-3; the D is unclear. The CDR3 has 13 amino acids. Germline V gives CDR1 SGHRS, CDR2 YFSETQ. Trimming removed 0 bases from V and 2 bases from J, with 4 bases in between. The CDR3 sequence: CASSLEVTDTQYF. The CDR3 DNA sequence: TGCGCCAGCAGCTTGGAGGTCACAGATACGCAGTATTTT.

The chain joins TRBV5-1 to TRBJ2-3; no reliable D call. The V end was cut by 7 bases, the J end by 0 bases, with 6 bases between. Germline V gene sequence: CDR1 SGHRS, CDR2 YFSETQ. The CDR3 runs 12 residues. CDR3 DNA: TGCGCCAGCTGGAGTAGCACAGATACGCAGTATTTT. This gives the protein CASWSSTDTQYF.

This clonotype appeared a single time. CDR3 nucleotides: TGTGCCAGCAACGTCCGGGTCTACAATGAGCAGTTCTTC. Translated, it gives CASNVRVYNEQFF. The V and J genes are TRBV21-1 and TRBJ2-1; TRBD1, the table's D call, was not compared with the DNA. TRBV21-1 represents a pseudogene. This CDR3 is 13 amino acids long.

With regard to this clonotype: A much more abundant neighbour one base away suggests this may be a read error. The CDR3 loop is CASSFWPGANQPQHF. The DNA for the CDR3 is TGCGCCAGCAGCTTCTGGCCGGGTGCCAATCAGCCCCAGCATTTT. The J gene is TRBJ1-5, the V gene TRBV5-1; D call uncertain. V lost 2 bases, J lost 3 bases, and 12 bases lay in between. This CDR3 spans 15 amino acids. Per germline, CDR1 SGHRS and CDR2 YFSETQ. Based on the CDR3 plus reference TRBV5-1 and TRBJ1-5, the full variable domain is KAGVTQTPRYLIKTRGQQVTLSCSPISGHRSVSWYQQTPGQGLQFLFEYFSETQRNKGNFPGRFSGRQFSNSRSEMNVSTLELGDSALYLCASSFWPGANQPQHFGDGTRLSIL.

This clonotype was detected a few times. This chain joins TRBV5-1 and TRBJ2-2, with 9 bases fitting TRBD1. Looked up from germline, CDR1 is SGHRS and CDR2 is YFSETQ. The CDR3 runs 18 residues. The V and J ends lost 5 bases and 3 bases, in that order; junction bases with no gene match: 14. The CDR3 DNA reads as TGCGCCAGCAGTTCTACCCCCGGGACAGGGATATACACCGGGGAGCTGTTTTTT. Translating gives CASSSTPGTGIYTGELFF.

This clonotype was observed a handful of times. This chain connects TRBV18 to TRBJ1-2; the D gene is possibly TRBD1 (5 bases). Germline V gene lookup returns CDR1 KGHSH and CDR2 LQKENI. This CDR3 has 14 amino acids. The ends were cut back, 3 bases at V and 4 bases at J, with 12 bases in the middle. The CDR3, as DNA: TGTGCCAGCTCACCTTCCGGGACCTTCTATGGCTACACCTTC. Amino acids: CASSPSGTFYGYTF.

The sample holds many counts of this clonotype. The chain is built from TRBV7-6 and TRBJ2-7; 10 bases agree with TRBD1. V trimming: 5 bases; J trimming: 5 bases; junction bases outside the gene matches: 15. The CDR3 is 17 residues long. Germline CDR1 reads SGHVS; CDR2 reads FNYEAQ. CDR3 sequence: CASSLTGTGAPTDEQYF. The CDR3, as DNA: TGTGCCAGCAGCCTCACCGGGACAGGGGCGCCTACTGACGAGCAGTACTTC.

This clonotype was seen a few times. V is TRBV20-1 and J is TRBJ2-7; D possibly uses TRBD1 or TRBD2 (5 bases each). The CDR3 has 14 amino acids. Trimming took 4 bases from V and 2 from J, leaving 15 bases between them. Germline-derived CDR1 and CDR2 are DFQATT and SNEGSKA (reference sequence). The CDR3 here is CSAMSGRQTYEQYF. In DNA form, the CDR3 reads TGCAGTGCTATGTCGGGACGGCAGACCTACGAGCAGTACTTC.

The chain's CDR3 is CSARDYVVGGDTQYF. In DNA, the CDR3 is TGCAGTGCTAGAGATTATGTGGTGGGGGGAGATACGCAGTATTTT. V and J are TRBV20-1 and TRBJ2-3; D is possibly TRBD2 (6 bases). This CDR3 is built from 15 residues. Per the germline V gene, CDR1 is DFQATT and CDR2 is SNEGSKA (reference sequence). V was shortened by 0 bases and J by 5 bases, with 15 bases between the two germline ends.

The CDR3 nucleotides are TGTGCGGGGGCCTCAGGGCCCCACGAGCAGTACTTC. It yields the protein CAGASGPHEQYF. The chain is built from TRBV7-9 and TRBJ2-7; perhaps TRBD1 as D (6 bases). This CDR3 spans 12 amino acids. Germline-derived CDR1 and CDR2 are SEHNR and FQNEAQ (reference sequence). Filled out from reference TRBV7-9 and TRBJ2-7, the complete variable domain reads DTGVSQNPRHKITKRGQNVTFRCDPISEHNRLYWYRQTLGQGPEFLTYFQNEAQLEKSRLLSDRFSAERPKGSFSTLEIQRTEQGDSAMYLCAGASGPHEQYFGPGTRLTVT.

This clonotype has a handful of counts. The chain carries TRBV5-1 and TRBJ1-1; perhaps TRBD1 as D (6 bases). This CDR3 contains 16 residues. In germline, CDR1 is SGHRS, CDR2 YFSETQ. The V end lost 0 bases, the J end lost 4 bases, and 16 bases lay between the germline ends. Written as DNA, the CDR3 is TGCGCCAGCAGCTTGGCGTCTGGGGGGCTGAGCACTGAAGCTTTCTTT. Residues: CASSLASGGLSTEAFF.

This clonotype has a count of ten or more. V and J are TRBV5-1 and TRBJ1-1, with no clear D. The CDR3 covers 13 residues. From germline, CDR1 is SGHRS and CDR2 YFSETQ. Deletions cut 0 bases from V and 1 base from J, with 4 bases between. The CDR3: CASSLVTNTEAFF. CDR3 coding DNA: TGCGCCAGCAGCTTGGTTACGAACACTGAAGCTTTCTTT.

This clonotype was found a few times. V gene TRBV28 combines with J gene TRBJ1-4, with a weak D call TRBD1 (5 bases). The ends were cut back, 6 bases at V and 8 bases at J, with 10 bases in the middle. Per the germline V gene, CDR1 is MDHEN and CDR2 is SYDVKM. The CDR3 totals 12 residues. As DNA, the CDR3 is TGTGCCAGCAGGGGGGTTGGGGAAAAACTGTTTTTT. Its translation: CASRGVGEKLFF.

A few counts support this clonotype. The chain uses TRBV5-1 and TRBJ2-5; 8 bases are shared with TRBD1. Germline loops: CDR1 SGHRS, CDR2 YFSETQ. The CDR3 is made up of 15 amino acids. V lost 4 bases and J lost 6; bases outside the gene matches: 11. CDR3 bases: TGCGCCAGCAGCACCGCGGACAGGGTGAGGAAGACCCAGTACTTC. This encodes CASSTADRVRKTQYF.